This TCR beta chain was found in a study of blood T cell repertoires in COVID-19. Authors' methods: Reference gene primer amplification yielded estimated nucleated cell counts. The data were produced by immunoSEQ multiplex PCR, yet TCRdb's version contains in-frame clones alone and is incomplete. The V and J calls and clone size were taken over from that table, and D and trimming were inferred from the DNA. The sample shows about 46,000 clones, over 80% of them seen only once. Germline CDR1 SGHRS, CDR2 YFSETQ. Unmatched junction bases numbered 7, after V lost 0 bases and J lost 6 bases. The CDR3 has 16 residues.

The source of this sequence is a human donor in a cohort sampled during active COVID-19. The specimen was peripheral blood. The J gene is TRBJ2-1, the V gene TRBV5-1; TRBD2 matches 9 bases. The CDR3 sequence: CASSLGAGGPINEQFF. The CDR3 DNA follows: TGCGCCAGCAGCTTGGGTGCGGGAGGGCCCATCAATGAGCAGTTCTTC.